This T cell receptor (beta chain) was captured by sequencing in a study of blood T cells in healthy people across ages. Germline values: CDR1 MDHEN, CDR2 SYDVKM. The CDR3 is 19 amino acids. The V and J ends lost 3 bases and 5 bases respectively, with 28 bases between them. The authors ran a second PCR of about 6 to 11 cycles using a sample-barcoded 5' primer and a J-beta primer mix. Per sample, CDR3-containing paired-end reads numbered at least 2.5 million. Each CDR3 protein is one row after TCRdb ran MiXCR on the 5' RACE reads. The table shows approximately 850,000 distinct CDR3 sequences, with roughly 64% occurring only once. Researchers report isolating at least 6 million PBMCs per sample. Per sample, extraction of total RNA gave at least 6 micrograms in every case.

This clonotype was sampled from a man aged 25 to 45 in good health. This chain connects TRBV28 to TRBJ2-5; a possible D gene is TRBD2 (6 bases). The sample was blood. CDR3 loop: CASSLTSVGLETRRETQYF. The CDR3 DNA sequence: TGTGCCAGCAGTTTGACGAGTGTGGGGTTAGAGACTAGGCGGGAGACCCAGTACTTC.